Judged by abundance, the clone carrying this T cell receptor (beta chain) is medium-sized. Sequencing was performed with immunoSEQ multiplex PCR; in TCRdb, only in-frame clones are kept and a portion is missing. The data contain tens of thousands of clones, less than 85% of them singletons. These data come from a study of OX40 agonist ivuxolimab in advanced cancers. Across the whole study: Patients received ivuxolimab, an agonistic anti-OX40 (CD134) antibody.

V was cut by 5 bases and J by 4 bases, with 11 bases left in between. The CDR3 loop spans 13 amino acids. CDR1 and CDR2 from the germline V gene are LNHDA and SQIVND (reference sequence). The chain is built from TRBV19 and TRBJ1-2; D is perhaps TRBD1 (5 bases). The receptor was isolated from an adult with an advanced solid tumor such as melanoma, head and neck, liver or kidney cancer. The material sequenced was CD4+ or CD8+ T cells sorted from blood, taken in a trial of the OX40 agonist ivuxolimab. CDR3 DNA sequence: TGTGCCAGTAGTGTGACAGAGCGCTATGGCTACACCTTC. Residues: CASSVTERYGYTF.